The TCR beta chain described here comes from a study of shared clonotypes between healthy human individuals. General study findings and limits: The authors expected sequencing depth to affect clonotype sharing among donors.

CD45RA+ naive and CD45RA-negative memory subsets were separated from CD4+ cells. This table comes from immunoSEQ multiplex PCR, and its TCRdb copy is limited to in-frame clones, with some not included. Of around 750,000 clones listed, roughly 70% are singletons. The length of the CDR3 is 13 residues. CDR1 is SGHRS and CDR2 is YFSETQ in the germline V gene. The V gene lost 3 bases and the J gene lost 2 bases, with 7 bases spanning the gap. To note about this clone: What it binds is not known. Additional DNA sequences in this sample encode the identical CDR3.

The sequence was collected from a woman in her twenties or thirties in good health. The chain is built from TRBV5-1 and TRBJ2-3, with D possibly TRBD2 on 5 matching bases. Sequenced material: memory CD4+ T cells sorted from blood. This sample's subset: CD45RA-negative fraction. The DNA for the CDR3 is TGCGCCAGCAGCTACCGGGACACAGATACGCAGTATTTT. Its protein product is CASSYRDTDTQYF.